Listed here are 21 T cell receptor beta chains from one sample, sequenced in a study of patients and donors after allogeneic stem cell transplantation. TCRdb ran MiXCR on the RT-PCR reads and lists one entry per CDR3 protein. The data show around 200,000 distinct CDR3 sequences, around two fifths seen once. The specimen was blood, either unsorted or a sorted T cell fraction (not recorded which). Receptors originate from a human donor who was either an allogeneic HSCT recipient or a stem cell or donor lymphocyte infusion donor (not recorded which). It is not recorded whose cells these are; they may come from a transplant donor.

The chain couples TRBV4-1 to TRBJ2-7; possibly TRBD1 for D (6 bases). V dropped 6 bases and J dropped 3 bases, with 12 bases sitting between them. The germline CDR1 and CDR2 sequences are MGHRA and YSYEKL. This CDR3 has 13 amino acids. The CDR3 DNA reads TGCGCCAGCAGTCACCCACAGGGCTACGAGCAGTACTTC. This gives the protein CASSHPQGYEQYF.

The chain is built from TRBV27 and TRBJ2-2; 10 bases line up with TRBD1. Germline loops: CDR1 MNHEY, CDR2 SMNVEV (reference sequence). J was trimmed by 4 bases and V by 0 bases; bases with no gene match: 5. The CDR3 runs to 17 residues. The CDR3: CASSLSTGTGVTGELFF. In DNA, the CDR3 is TGTGCCAGCAGTTTATCCACCGGGACAGGGGTCACCGGGGAGCTGTTTTTT.

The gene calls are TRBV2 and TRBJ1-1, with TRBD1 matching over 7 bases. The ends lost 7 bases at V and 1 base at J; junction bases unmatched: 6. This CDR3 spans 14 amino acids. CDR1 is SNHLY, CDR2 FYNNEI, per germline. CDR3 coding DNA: TGTGCCAGCAACAAGGACAGGACGAACACTGAAGCTTTCTTT. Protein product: CASNKDRTNTEAFF.

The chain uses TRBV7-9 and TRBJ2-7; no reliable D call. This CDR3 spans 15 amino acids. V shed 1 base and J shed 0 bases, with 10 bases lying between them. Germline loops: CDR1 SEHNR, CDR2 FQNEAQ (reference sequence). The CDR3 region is CASSLVIGSSYEQYF. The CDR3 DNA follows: TGTGCCAGCAGCTTAGTGATCGGAAGCTCCTACGAGCAGTACTTC. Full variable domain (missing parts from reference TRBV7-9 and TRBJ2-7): DTGVSQNPRHKITKRGQNVTFRCDPISEHNRLYWYRQTLGQGPEFLTYFQNEAQLEKSRLLSDRFSAERPKGSFSTLEIQRTEQGDSAMYLCASSLVIGSSYEQYFGPGTRLTVT.

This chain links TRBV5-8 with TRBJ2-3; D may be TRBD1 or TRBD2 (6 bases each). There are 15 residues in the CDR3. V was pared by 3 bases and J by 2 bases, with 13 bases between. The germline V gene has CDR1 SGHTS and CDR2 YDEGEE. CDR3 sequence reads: CASSSPGGTTDTQYF. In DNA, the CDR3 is TGTGCCAGCAGCTCCCCCGGGGGCACCACAGATACGCAGTATTTT.

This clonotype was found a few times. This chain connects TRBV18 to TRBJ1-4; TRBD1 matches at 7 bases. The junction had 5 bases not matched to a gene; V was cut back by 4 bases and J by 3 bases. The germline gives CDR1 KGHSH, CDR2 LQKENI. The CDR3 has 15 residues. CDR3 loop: CASSHPGQSNEKLFF. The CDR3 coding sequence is TGTGCCAGCTCACACCCGGGACAGTCTAATGAAAAACTGTTTTTT.

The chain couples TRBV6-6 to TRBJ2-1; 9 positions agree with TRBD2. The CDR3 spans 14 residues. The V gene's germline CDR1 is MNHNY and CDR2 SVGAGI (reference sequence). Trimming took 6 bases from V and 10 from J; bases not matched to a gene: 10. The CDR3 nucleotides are TGTGCCAGCAGCAACGGGCGGGGGGGCCTAGAGCAGTTCTTC. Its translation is CASSNGRGGLEQFF.

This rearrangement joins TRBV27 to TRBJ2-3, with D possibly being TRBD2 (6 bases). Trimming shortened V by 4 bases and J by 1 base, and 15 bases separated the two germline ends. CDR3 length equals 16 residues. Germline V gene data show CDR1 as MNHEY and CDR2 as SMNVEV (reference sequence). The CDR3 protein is CASSSLGGAGTDTQYF. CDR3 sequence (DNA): TGTGCCAGCAGTTCCCTTGGCGGGGCCGGCACAGATACGCAGTATTTT.

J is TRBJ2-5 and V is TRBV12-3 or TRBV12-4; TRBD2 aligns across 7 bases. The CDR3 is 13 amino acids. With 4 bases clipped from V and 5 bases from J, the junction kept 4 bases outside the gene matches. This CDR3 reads CASSSGRAETQYF. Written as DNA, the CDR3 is TGTGCCAGCAGTTCTGGGAGGGCGGAGACCCAGTACTTC.

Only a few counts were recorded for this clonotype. In nucleotides, the CDR3 is TGTGCCAGCAGCTTAGGCACTAGCGGGGAGACCCAGTACTTC. Translated, it gives CASSLGTSGETQYF. The chain couples TRBV7-3 to TRBJ2-5, with TRBD2 matching over 9 bases. Germline V CDR1 and CDR2: SGHTA, FQGTGA. Trimming took 2 bases from V and 5 from J; bases not matched to a gene: 3. The CDR3 consists of 14 residues.

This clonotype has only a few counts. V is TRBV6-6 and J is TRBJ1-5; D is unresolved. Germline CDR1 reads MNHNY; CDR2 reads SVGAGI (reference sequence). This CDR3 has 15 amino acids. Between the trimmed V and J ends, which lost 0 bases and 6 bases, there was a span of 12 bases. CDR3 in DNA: TGTGCCAGCAGTTACTCGATTCGAGACGGTCAGCCCCAGCATTTT. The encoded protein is CASSYSIRDGQPQHF.

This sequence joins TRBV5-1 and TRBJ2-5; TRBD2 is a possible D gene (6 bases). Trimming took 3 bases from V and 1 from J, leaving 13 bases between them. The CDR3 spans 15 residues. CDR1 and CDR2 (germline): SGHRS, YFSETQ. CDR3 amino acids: CASSSSPGSQETQYF. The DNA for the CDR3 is TGCGCCAGCAGCTCCTCCCCCGGGAGCCAAGAGACCCAGTACTTC.

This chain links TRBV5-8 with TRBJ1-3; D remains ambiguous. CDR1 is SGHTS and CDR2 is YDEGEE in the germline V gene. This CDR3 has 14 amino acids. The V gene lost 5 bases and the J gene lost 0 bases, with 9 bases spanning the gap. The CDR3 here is CASRARSSGNTIYF. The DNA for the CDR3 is TGTGCCAGCAGGGCCCGGTCCTCTGGAAACACCATATATTTT.

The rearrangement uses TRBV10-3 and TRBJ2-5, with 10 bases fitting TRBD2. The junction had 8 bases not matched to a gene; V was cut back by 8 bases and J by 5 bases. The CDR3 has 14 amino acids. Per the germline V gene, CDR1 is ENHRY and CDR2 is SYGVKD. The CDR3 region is CAIGAGTSDETQYF. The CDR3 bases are TGTGCCATCGGGGCCGGGACTAGCGATGAGACCCAGTACTTC.

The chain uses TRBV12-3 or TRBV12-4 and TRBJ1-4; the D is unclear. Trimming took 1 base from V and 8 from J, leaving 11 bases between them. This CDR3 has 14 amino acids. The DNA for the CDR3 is TGTGCCAGCAGTTTAGACACCCATCGGGAAAAACTGTTTTTT. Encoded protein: CASSLDTHREKLFF.

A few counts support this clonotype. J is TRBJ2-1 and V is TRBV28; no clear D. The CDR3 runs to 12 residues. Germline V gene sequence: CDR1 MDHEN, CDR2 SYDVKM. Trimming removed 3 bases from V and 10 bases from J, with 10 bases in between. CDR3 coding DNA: TGTGCCAGCAGTTTGGACCGCCACGAGCAGTTCTTC. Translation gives CASSLDRHEQFF.

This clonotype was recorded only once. CDR3 coding DNA: TGTGCCACTCAGTCCGGGACCCTTCGCTATGGCTACACCTTC. Residues: CATQSGTLRYGYTF. The V and J genes are TRBV7-9 and TRBJ1-2; tentatively, D is TRBD1 (5 bases). Germline values: CDR1 SEHNR, CDR2 FQNEAQ (reference sequence). The CDR3 has 14 residues. V dropped 10 bases and J dropped 4 bases, with 19 bases sitting between them.

The CDR3 nucleotides are TGTGCCAGCAGTTTATGGGACAGGAGAGTGAACACTGAAGCTTTCTTT. Amino acids: CASSLWDRRVNTEAFF. The chain uses TRBV28 and TRBJ1-1; 7 bases map to TRBD1. With V trimmed by 0 bases and J by 0 bases, 4 bases remained unmatched. The germline V gene encodes CDR1 MDHEN and CDR2 SYDVKM. The CDR3 spans 16 residues.

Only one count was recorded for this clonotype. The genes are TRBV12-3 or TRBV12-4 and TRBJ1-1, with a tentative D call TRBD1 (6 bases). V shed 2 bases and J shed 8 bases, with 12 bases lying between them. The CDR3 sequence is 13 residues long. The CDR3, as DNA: TGTGCCAGCAGTTTAATCGGGGGGGCCGAAGCTTTCTTT. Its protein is CASSLIGGAEAFF.

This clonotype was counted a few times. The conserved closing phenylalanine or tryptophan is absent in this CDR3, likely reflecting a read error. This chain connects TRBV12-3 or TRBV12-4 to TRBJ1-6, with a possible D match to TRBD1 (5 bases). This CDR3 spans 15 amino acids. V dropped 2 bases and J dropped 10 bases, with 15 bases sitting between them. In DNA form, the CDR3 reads TGTGCCAGCAGTTTATTCGGCAACAGGCAATCACCCCTCCACCTT. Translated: CASSLFGNRQSPLHL.

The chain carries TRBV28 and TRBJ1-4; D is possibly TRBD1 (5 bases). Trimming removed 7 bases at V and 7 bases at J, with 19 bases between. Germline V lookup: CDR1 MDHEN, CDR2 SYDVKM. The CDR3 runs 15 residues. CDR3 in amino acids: CASIDRGRPGEKLFF. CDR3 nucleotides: TGTGCCAGCATTGATCGGGGGAGGCCGGGTGAAAAACTGTTTTTT.